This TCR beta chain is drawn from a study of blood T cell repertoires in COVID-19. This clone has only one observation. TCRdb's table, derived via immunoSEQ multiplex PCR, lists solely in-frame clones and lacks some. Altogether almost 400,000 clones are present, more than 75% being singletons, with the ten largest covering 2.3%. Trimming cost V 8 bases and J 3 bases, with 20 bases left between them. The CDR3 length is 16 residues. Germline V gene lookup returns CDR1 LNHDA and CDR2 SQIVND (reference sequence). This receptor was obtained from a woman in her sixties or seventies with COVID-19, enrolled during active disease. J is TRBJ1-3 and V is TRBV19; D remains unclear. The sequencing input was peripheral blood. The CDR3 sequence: CASSALMWAYGNTIYF. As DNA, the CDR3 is TGTGCCAGTTCCGCCTTAATGTGGGCGTATGGAAACACCATATATTTT.